What follows describes a single T cell receptor beta chain. Its antigen is currently unknown. Time point: baseline, week 1 (first vaccination visit). Treatment defined: pre-vaccination baseline after standard-of-care therapy. These data come from a study of a mutant IDH1 vaccine in newly diagnosed glioma. Study findings and constraints: Vaccine-induced immune responses occurred in roughly 95% of patients.

Data came from immunoSEQ multiplex PCR; TCRdb stores just in-frame clones and leaves some out. Here the sample spans tens of thousands of clones, 80% to 90% being singletons. V was cut by 7 bases and J by 3 bases, with 14 bases left in between. The CDR3 has 14 amino acids. Germline V gives CDR1 SNHLY, CDR2 FYNNEI. The specimen comprised PBMCs, sampled from a glioma patient treated with radiotherapy, temozolomide or both. The sequence derives from a woman aged 50 to 60 with glioma. The genes are TRBV2 and TRBJ2-3, with D perhaps being TRBD1 or TRBD2 (6 bases each). The CDR3 bases are TGTGCCAGCAAGGAGGGGGTTTTGACAGATACGCAGTATTTT. Translating it yields CASKEGVLTDTQYF.